What follows describes a single T cell receptor beta chain. These data are taken from a study of blood T cell repertoires in COVID-19. For the study at large: Collection of acute and convalescent COVID-19 samples took place in the United States, Italy and Spain. Sources were T cells, B-cell-depleted T cells, or PBMCs; the material itself was cDNA or gDNA.

In the study's own analysis: Using reference gene primer amplification, nucleated cell counts were estimated. Here immunoSEQ multiplex PCR was the method, and the copy in TCRdb shows in-frame clones only, minus some. The V and J calls and clone size come from that table; D and trimming were worked out from the DNA. Here the sample spans around 220,000 clones, 80% to 90% being singletons. V trimming: 7 bases; J trimming: 4 bases; junction bases outside the gene matches: 15. The length of the CDR3 is 17 residues. The V gene's germline CDR1 is LNHDA and CDR2 SQIVND (reference sequence). The sequence derives from a woman between 45 and 60 years old with acute or convalescent COVID-19. The V and J genes are TRBV19 and TRBJ1-5, with 8 bases identical to TRBD1. Sequencing used peripheral blood. The CDR3 sequence: CASTPIGQGAANQPQHF. The DNA for the CDR3 is TGTGCCAGTACCCCCATCGGGCAGGGGGCTGCAAATCAGCCCCAGCATTTT.